This T cell receptor (beta chain) was captured in a study of blood T cell repertoires in COVID-19. Study in general: The samples span acute and convalescent COVID-19 from the United States, Italy and Spain.

Sequencing was performed with immunoSEQ multiplex PCR; in TCRdb, only in-frame clones are kept and a portion is missing. The data show fewer than 200,000 clones, 75% to 95% seen once. The V gene's germline CDR1 is MGHRA and CDR2 YSYEKL. V was cut by 0 bases and J by 2 bases, with 17 bases left in between. This CDR3 is built from 18 residues. This receptor was identified in a man over 45 with acute or convalescent COVID-19. The V gene is TRBV4-1, the J gene TRBJ2-1; a weak D match, TRBD2 (5 bases). Sample: peripheral blood. As DNA, the CDR3 is TGCGCCAGCAGCCAAGAAGGCCCCCTAGCTAGCACCTACAATGAGCAGTTCTTC. The encoded protein is CASSQEGPLASTYNEQFF.